This paragraph covers one T cell receptor (beta chain) sequence. Its antigen is not identified. In germline, CDR1 is GTSNPN, CDR2 SVGIG (reference sequence). V dropped 2 bases and J dropped 6 bases, with 10 bases sitting between them. The CDR3 is 13 amino acids. This record belongs to a study of T cell responses to AZD1222 COVID-19 vaccine. The protocol was immunoSEQ multiplex PCR, while the TCRdb copy is restricted to in-frame clones and leaves out a portion. The sample holds about 100,000 clones, around 94% seen once. Study-wide results and caveats: Every sample of the repertoires postdated the peak T cell response. Increased Spike-specific TCR breadth and depth were observed after two AZD1222 doses. The study identified only 6 or 7 AZD1222 recipients as seropositive at baseline.

The rearrangement links TRBV30 to TRBJ2-2; D gene uncertain. The source was peripheral blood, collected on day 0 of AZD1222 vaccination. The receptor was derived from an adult in good health. CDR3 sequence reads: CAWSIAGPGELFF. The DNA of the CDR3 is TGTGCCTGGAGTATCGCAGGTCCCGGGGAGCTGTTTTTT.